This T cell receptor beta chain was documented in a study of blood T cell repertoires in COVID-19 (TCRdb year 2020). Regarding the research as a whole: Samples covering the acute and convalescent phases of COVID-19 were provided by collaborators in the United States, Italy and Spain. HLA class I and class II types, where available, came from metadata supplied by the sample provider rather than from assay-based typing. Deeply sampled blood TCRbeta repertoires from subjects exposed to, actively infected with, or recovered from COVID-19 were included in the dataset. The material from the prospective study consisted of cDNA or gDNA derived from T cells, B-cell-depleted T cells, or PBMCs. Nearly every sample came with metadata listing a de-identified subject ID, COVID-19 status, age in years and sex. A freely available public database, intended as a resource for researchers studying the immune response to SARS-CoV-2, is where the repertoires were released. The samples were drawn from the first 160 participants of the ongoing ImmuneRACE study and from 950 to 1,500 subjects provided by 6 global collaborators. Beyond this particular receptor, the publication reports: How much clinical and demographic metadata was included differed by source and by participant, and the metadata was provided uncurated.

In its sample, this clone was seen a few times. Its antigen is still unknown. Within one base of it there is no much larger clone, and no base qualities were kept. Whole blood was collected in K2EDTA tubes by collaborating institutions according to the institutions' own protocols. For TCRbeta analysis, collaborator samples were shipped as frozen whole blood, as isolated PBMCs, or as DNA extracted from either sample type. TCRbeta CDR3 regions were amplified from genomic DNA by means of the immunoSEQ Assay, a bias-controlled multiplex PCR. As for the original processing: Nucleated cell counts per sample were estimated from amplification of reference gene primers within the assay. To quantify the absolute abundance of each unique TCRbeta CDR3 rearrangement, sequence reads were collapsed and filtered. For each sample, productive Simpson clonality was calculated as the square root of Simpson's diversity index across productive rearrangements. TCRdb limited this immuneACCESS table to in-frame rearrangements with V and J called. A share of clones is missing; checked studies link under half to unresolved V genes, and the rest is unexplained. V, J and clone size were drawn from that table, and D and trimming were deduced from the DNA. Present in this sample are over 200,000 clones, 80% to 90% of which were seen just once. The ten largest clones take up 15% to 20% of the sample.

Trimmed from V: 8 bases; trimmed from J: 8 bases; junction bases lacking a gene match: 12. The CDR3 measures 15 amino acids from cysteine to phenylalanine. The DNA shown is the 45-base CDR3, in frame from base 1. CDR1 and CDR2 are drawn from the germline V gene: SNHLY, FYNNEI. This TCR derives from a woman of 80 years or more with active or convalescent COVID-19. The sequenced material came from peripheral blood. The V and J segments used are TRBV2 and TRBJ2-1, and TRBD2 aligns with 10 junction nucleotides. The DNA is TGTGCCAGCTTACGCAGCGGGGGGGCCTTTGATGAGCAGTTCTTC. Translated, it reads CASLRSGGAFDEQFF. Outside the CDR3, residues come from the reference TRBV2 and TRBJ2-1 proteins, so the full variable domain is: EPEVTQTPSHQVTQMGQEVILRCVPISNHLYFYWYRQILGQKVEFLVSFYNNEISEKSEIFDDQFSVERPDGSNFTLKIRSTKLEDSAMYFCASLRSGGAFDEQFFGPGTRLTVL.